Presented here are 3 T cell receptor beta chains from one specimen sequenced in a study of blood T cell repertoires in COVID-19. Sequencing used immunoSEQ multiplex PCR; TCRdb keeps in-frame clones, though not all of them. This table has under 500,000 clones, more than 85% appearing once. The sequencing input was peripheral blood. These receptor sequences come from a woman aged 25-40 years with acute or convalescent COVID-19.

The chain is built from TRBV3-1 (or the pseudogene TRBV3-2) and TRBJ2-3; 8 nucleotides line up with TRBD2. CDR3 length: 17 amino acids. Germline V gives CDR1 LGHDT, CDR2 YNNKEL (reference sequence). The ends lost 1 base at V and 2 bases at J; junction bases unmatched: 8. This CDR3 is CASSQGGRGDLTDTQYF. In DNA, the CDR3 is TGTGCCAGCAGCCAAGGAGGGCGGGGGGACCTCACAGATACGCAGTATTTT.

The chain has TRBV5-8 and TRBJ1-2; TRBD1 is a possible D gene (6 bases). Trimming took off 6 bases at V and 1 base at J, with 19 bases between the two ends. Germline values: CDR1 SGHTS, CDR2 YDEGEE. This CDR3 has 16 residues. The CDR3: CASTPEADSFNYGYTF. The CDR3 nucleotides read TGTGCCAGCACCCCTGAGGCGGACAGCTTTAACTATGGCTACACCTTC.

V is TRBV19 and J is TRBJ1-5; 7 nucleotides line up with TRBD1. V lost 5 bases and J lost 0; bases outside the gene matches: 4. CDR3 length: 15 residues. CDR1 and CDR2 from the germline V gene are LNHDA and SQIVND (reference sequence). For the CDR3, the DNA is TGTGCCAGTAGTTGGGACAGATATAGCAATCAGCCCCAGCATTTT. This translates into CASSWDRYSNQPQHF.